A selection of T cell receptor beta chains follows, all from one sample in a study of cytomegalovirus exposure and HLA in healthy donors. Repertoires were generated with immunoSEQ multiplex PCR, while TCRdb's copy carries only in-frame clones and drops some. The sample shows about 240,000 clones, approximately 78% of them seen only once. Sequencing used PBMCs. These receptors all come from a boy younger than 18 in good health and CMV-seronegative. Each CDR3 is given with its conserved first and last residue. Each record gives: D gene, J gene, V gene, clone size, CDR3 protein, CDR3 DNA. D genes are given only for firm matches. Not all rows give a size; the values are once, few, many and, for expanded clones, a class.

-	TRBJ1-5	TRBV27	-	CASSFGISNQPQHF	TGTGCCAGCAGTTTCGGTATTAGCAATCAGCCCCAGCATTTT
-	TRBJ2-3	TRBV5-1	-	CASTPWGDGTDTQYF	TGCGCCAGCACCCCCTGGGGGGACGGCACAGATACGCAGTATTTT
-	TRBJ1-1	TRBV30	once	CAWTGFNTEAFF	TGTGCCTGGACAGGGTTTAACACTGAAGCTTTCTTT
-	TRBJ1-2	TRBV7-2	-	CASSLGGLSYGYTF	TGTGCCAGCAGCTTGGGGGGACTGAGCTATGGCTACACCTTC
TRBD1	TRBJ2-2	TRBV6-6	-	CASGQGASNTGELFF	TGTGCCAGTGGACAGGGGGCTTCAAACACCGGGGAGCTGTTTTTT
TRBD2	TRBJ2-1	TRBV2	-	CASSFTSGGVNEQFF	TGTGCCAGCAGTTTCACTAGCGGGGGTGTCAATGAGCAGTTCTTC
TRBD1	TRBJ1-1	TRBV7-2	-	CASSPGQGREAFF	TGTGCCAGCAGCCCAGGACAGGGCCGTGAAGCTTTCTTT
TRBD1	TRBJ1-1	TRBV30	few	CAWSVRGTGAKGGAFF	TGTGCCTGGAGTGTACGAGGGACAGGGGCTAAGGGTGGGGCTTTCTTT
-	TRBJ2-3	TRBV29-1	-	CSVGSRTDTQYF	TGCAGCGTTGGATCCAGGACAGATACGCAGTATTTT
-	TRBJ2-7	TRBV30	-	CAWSPTTDEQYF	TGTGCCTGGAGCCCTACCACGGACGAGCAGTACTTC
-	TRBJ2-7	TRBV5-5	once	CASSNVRGSYEQYF	TGTGCCAGCAGCAACGTACGGGGGTCCTACGAGCAGTACTTC
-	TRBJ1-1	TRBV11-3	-	CASSLGLSTGTTEAFF	TGTGCCAGCAGCTTAGGGCTCAGCACAGGGACCACTGAAGCTTTCTTT
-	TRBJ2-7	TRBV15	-	CATSSPFYEQYF	TGTGCCACCAGCAGCCCGTTTTACGAGCAGTACTTC
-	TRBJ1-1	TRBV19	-	CASSNTVTTEAFF	TGTGCCAGTAGTAATACAGTGACCACTGAAGCTTTCTTT
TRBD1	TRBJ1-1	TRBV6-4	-	CASRTGGFNTEAFF	TGTGCCAGCAGGACAGGGGGCTTTAACACTGAAGCTTTCTTT
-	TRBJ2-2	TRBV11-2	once	CASSLGSGLGTGELFF	TGTGCCAGCAGCTTAGGGTCGGGTTTGGGCACCGGGGAGCTGTTTTTT
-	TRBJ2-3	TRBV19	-	CASSSPGGGDTQYF	TGTGCCAGTAGTTCCCCCGGGGGAGGAGATACGCAGTATTTT
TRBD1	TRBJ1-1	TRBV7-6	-	CASSLGGQGATAEAFF	TGTGCCAGCAGCTTAGGAGGACAGGGGGCGACGGCTGAAGCTTTCTTT
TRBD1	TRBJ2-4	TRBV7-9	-	CASSHPGQDKNIQYF	TGTGCCAGCAGCCACCCAGGACAGGACAAAAACATTCAGTACTTC
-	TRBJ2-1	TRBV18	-	CASSPTSYNEQFF	TGTGCCAGCTCACCGACTAGTTACAATGAGCAGTTCTTC
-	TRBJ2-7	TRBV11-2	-	CASSSPGGEQYF	TGTGCCAGCAGCTCGCCAGGTGGCGAGCAGTACTTC
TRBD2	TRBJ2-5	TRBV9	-	CASSTFGGEAQETQYF	TGTGCCAGCAGCACCTTCGGGGGGGAGGCCCAAGAGACCCAGTACTTC
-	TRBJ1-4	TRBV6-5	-	CASKSDPNEKLFF	TGTGCCAGCAAAAGCGACCCTAATGAAAAACTGTTTTTT
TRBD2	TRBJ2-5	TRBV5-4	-	CASSKGLAGQETQYF	TGTGCCAGCAGCAAGGGACTAGCGGGGCAGGAAACCCAGTACTTC
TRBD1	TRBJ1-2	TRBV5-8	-	CASSRTGTGYTF	TGTGCCAGCAGCAGGACAGGGACGGGCTACACCTTC
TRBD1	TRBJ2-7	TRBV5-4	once	CASSPTGYRQGREQYF	TGTGCCAGCAGCCCCACCGGGTACCGACAGGGGCGAGAGCAGTACTTC
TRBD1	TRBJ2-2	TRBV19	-	CASSMAPRTGKGVNTGELFF	TGTGCCAGTAGTATGGCCCCTCGGACAGGGAAAGGGGTAAACACCGGGGAGCTGTTTTTT
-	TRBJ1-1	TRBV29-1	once	CSVGGGIGTEAFF	TGCAGCGTTGGGGGGGGGATTGGGACTGAAGCTTTCTTT
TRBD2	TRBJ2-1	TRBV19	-	CASSIVLGAGGNNEQFF	TGTGCCAGTAGTATTGTTCTTGGCGCGGGAGGAAACAATGAGCAGTTCTTC
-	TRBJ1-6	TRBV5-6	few	CASSLEGVGSYNSPLHF	TGTGCCAGCAGCTTGGAGGGGGTAGGCTCCTATAATTCACCCCTCCACTTT
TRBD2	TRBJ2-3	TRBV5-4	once	CASSRGLGGGAEDTQYF	TGTGCCAGCAGCCGGGGGCTGGGCGGGGGGGCGGAAGATACGCAGTATTTT
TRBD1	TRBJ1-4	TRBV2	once	CASSDGNRGFEKLFF	TGTGCCAGCAGTGATGGCAACAGGGGTTTTGAAAAACTGTTTTTT
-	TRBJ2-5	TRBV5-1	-	CASSLLQGETQYF	TGCGCCAGCAGCTTGTTACAGGGCGAGACCCAGTACTTC
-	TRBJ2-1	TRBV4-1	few	CASSQDLGPGGNQFF	TGCGCCAGCAGCCAAGATCTAGGTCCCGGAGGTAACCAGTTCTTC
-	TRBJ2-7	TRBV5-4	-	CASSPGDRPYEQYF	TGTGCCAGCAGCCCCGGCGACAGACCCTACGAGCAGTACTTC
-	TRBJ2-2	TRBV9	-	CASSVDLGRLATGELFF	TGTGCCAGCAGCGTAGACCTAGGGAGGCTAGCGACCGGGGAGCTGTTTTTT
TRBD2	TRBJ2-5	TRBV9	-	CASAPHGGARETQYF	TGTGCCAGTGCCCCCCACGGGGGGGCTCGGGAGACCCAGTACTTC
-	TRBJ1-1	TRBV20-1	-	CSARQNEAFF	TGCAGTGCTAGACAGAATGAAGCTTTCTTT
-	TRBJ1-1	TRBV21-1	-	CASSSPGQLNTEAFF	TGTGCCAGCAGCTCACCGGGACAGCTGAACACTGAAGCTTTCTTT
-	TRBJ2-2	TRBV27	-	CASSIIRTKPTNTGELFF	TGTGCCAGCAGTATCATCCGGACTAAACCGACGAACACCGGGGAGCTGTTTTTT
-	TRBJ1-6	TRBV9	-	CASSQTNSPLHF	TGTGCCAGCAGCCAAACAAATTCACCCCTCCACTTT
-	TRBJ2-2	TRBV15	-	CATSRIQGSGELFF	TGTGCCACCAGCAGGATCCAGGGTTCCGGGGAGCTGTTTTTT
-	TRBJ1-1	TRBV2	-	CASRTELNTEAFF	TGTGCCAGTCGGACAGAATTGAACACTGAAGCTTTCTTT
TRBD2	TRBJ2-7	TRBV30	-	CAWRLAGGSEQYF	TGTGCCTGGAGACTAGCGGGAGGCAGCGAGCAGTACTTC
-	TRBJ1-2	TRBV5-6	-	CASSLASGCGYTF	TGTGCCAGCAGCTTGGCATCGGGGTGTGGCTACACCTTC
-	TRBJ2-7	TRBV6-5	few	CASSYSVGQTFYEQYF	TGTGCCAGCAGTTACTCGGTGGGCCAGACCTTCTACGAGCAGTACTTC
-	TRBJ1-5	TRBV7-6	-	CASSLGAGATQPQHF	TGTGCCAGCAGCTTAGGGGCGGGGGCCACTCAGCCCCAGCATTTT
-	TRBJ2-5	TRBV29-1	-	CSVEEGARETQYF	TGCAGCGTTGAAGAGGGGGCGCGAGAGACCCAGTACTTC
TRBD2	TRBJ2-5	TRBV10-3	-	CAISERIAGSQETQYF	TGTGCCATCAGTGAGCGGATAGCGGGATCCCAAGAGACCCAGTACTTC
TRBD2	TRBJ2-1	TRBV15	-	CATSRLLFSQLLARGWSNEQFF	TGTGCCACCAGCAGATTACTCTTCTCACAATTACTAGCGCGGGGATGGTCTAATGAGCAGTTCTTC
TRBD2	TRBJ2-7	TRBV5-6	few	CASSLSGGSYEQYF	TGTGCCAGCAGCTTGTCGGGAGGTTCCTACGAGCAGTACTTC
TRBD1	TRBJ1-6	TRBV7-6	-	CASSYRGQGLRTWFAPLHF	TGTGCCAGCAGCTACAGGGGACAGGGGTTGCGTACCTGGTTCGCACCCCTCCACTTT
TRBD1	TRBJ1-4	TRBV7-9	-	CASSRPGQGGWANEKLFF	TGTGCCAGCAGCCGACCGGGACAGGGAGGATGGGCTAATGAAAAACTGTTTTTT